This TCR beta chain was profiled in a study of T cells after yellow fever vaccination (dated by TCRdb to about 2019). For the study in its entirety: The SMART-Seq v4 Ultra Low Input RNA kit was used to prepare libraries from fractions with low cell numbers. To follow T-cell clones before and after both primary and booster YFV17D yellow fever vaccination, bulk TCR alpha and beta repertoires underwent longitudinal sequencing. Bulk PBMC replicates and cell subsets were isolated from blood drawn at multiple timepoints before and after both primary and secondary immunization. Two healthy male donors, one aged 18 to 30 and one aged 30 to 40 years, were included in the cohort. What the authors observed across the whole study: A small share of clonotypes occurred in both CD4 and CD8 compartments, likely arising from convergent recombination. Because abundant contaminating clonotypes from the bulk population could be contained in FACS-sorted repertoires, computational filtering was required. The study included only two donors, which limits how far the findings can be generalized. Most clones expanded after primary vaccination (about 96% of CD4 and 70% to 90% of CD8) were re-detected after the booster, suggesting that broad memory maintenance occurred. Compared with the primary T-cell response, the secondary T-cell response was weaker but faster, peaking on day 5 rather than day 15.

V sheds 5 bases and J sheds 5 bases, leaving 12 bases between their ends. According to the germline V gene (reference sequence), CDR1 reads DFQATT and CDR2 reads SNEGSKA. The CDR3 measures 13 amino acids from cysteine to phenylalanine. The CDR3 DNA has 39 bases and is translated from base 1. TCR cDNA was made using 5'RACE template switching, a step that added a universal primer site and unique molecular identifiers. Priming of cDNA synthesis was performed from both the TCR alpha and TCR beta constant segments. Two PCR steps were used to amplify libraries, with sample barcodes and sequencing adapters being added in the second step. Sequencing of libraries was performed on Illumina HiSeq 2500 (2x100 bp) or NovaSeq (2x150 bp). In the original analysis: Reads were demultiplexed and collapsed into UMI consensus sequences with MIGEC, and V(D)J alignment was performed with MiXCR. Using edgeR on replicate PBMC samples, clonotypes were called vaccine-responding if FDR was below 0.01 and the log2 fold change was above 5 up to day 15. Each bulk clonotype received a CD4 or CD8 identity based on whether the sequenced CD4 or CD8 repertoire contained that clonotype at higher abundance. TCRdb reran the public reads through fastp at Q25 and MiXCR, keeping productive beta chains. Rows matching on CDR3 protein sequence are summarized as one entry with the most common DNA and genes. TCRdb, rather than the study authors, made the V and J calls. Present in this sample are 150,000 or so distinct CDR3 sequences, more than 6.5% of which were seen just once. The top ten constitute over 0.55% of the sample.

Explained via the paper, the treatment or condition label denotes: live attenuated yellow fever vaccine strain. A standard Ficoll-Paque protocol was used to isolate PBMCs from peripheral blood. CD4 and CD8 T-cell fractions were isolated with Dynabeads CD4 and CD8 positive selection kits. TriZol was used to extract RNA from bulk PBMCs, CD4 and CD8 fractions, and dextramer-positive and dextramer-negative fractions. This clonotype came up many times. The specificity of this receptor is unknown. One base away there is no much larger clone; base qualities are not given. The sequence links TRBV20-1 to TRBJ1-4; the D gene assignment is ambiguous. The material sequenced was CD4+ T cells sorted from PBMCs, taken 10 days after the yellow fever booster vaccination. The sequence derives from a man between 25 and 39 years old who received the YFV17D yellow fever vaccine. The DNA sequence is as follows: TGCAGTGCTGAAGACGGCCAGAATGAAAAACTGTTTTTT. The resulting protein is CSAEDGQNEKLFF.